These T cell receptor beta chains were read from a single sample in a study of shared clonotypes between healthy human individuals. TCRdb's copy holds only in-frame clones and misses some; the assay was immunoSEQ multiplex PCR. The data show approximately 840,000 clones, 96% seen once. The sequenced sample was naive CD8+ T cells sorted from blood. These receptors originate from a man aged 25 to 45 in good health. Both conserved end residues are part of each CDR3. D genes are given only for firm matches. Clone size is not always given. Where it is, it says once, few, many or a class for expanded clones.

D gene: .; V gene: TRBV13; clone size: few; J gene: TRBJ2-2; CDR3 DNA: TGTGCCAGCAGCTTAGTCGGGAACACCGGGGAGCTGTTTTTT; CDR3 protein: CASSLVGNTGELFF
D gene: .; V gene: TRBV7-9; clone size: .; J gene: TRBJ2-3; CDR3 DNA: TGTGCCAGCAGACCCACCCCCGCAAGCACAGATACGCAGTATTTT; CDR3 protein: CASRPTPASTDTQYF
D gene: .; V gene: TRBV6-6; clone size: .; J gene: TRBJ2-2; CDR3 DNA: TGTGCCAGCAGGTCAGGGATCGGGGAGCTGTTTTTT; CDR3 protein: CASRSGIGELFF
D gene: .; V gene: TRBV28; clone size: .; J gene: TRBJ2-5; CDR3 DNA: TGTGCCAGCAGTTCCCAATGGGGGCCACAAGAGACCCAGTACTTC; CDR3 protein: CASSSQWGPQETQYF
D gene: .; V gene: TRBV4-1; clone size: .; J gene: TRBJ2-7; CDR3 DNA: TGCGCCAGCAGCCAAGTGTCCAGGGCCTACGAGCAGTACTTC; CDR3 protein: CASSQVSRAYEQYF
D gene: .; V gene: TRBV7-3; clone size: .; J gene: TRBJ2-1; CDR3 DNA: TGTGCCAGCAGCTTAGTCCCGGGGGAGAATGAGCAGTTCTTC; CDR3 protein: CASSLVPGENEQFF
D gene: .; V gene: TRBV9; clone size: .; J gene: TRBJ2-1; CDR3 DNA: TGTGCCAGCAGCGTAGCGAGGGCCGGTGAGCAGTTCTTC; CDR3 protein: CASSVARAGEQFF
D gene: .; V gene: TRBV6-5; clone size: once; J gene: TRBJ1-5; CDR3 DNA: TGTGCCAGCAGTTACTCCCGTGATCAGCCCCAGCATTTT; CDR3 protein: CASSYSRDQPQHF
D gene: TRBD2; V gene: TRBV4-1; clone size: .; J gene: TRBJ2-1; CDR3 DNA: TGCGCCAGCAGCCAGGGTTCGGGGGGAACCTACAATGAGCAGTTCTTC; CDR3 protein: CASSQGSGGTYNEQFF
D gene: .; V gene: TRBV27; clone size: .; J gene: TRBJ2-1; CDR3 DNA: TGTGCCAGCAGTTATCTCTCCAGGGTAAATGAGCAGTTCTTC; CDR3 protein: CASSYLSRVNEQFF
D gene: TRBD1; V gene: TRBV7-7; clone size: .; J gene: TRBJ2-7; CDR3 DNA: TGTGCTAGCAGCCCACCGGGACAGGGTAAGTACGAGCAGTACTTC; CDR3 protein: CASSPPGQGKYEQYF
D gene: TRBD2; V gene: TRBV29-1; clone size: .; J gene: TRBJ2-7; CDR3 DNA: TGCAGCGTTGTACTAGCGGGAACCTACGAGCAGTACTTC; CDR3 protein: CSVVLAGTYEQYF
D gene: .; V gene: TRBV6-5; clone size: .; J gene: TRBJ1-2; CDR3 DNA: TGTGCCAGCAGTCAACAGGGATTTGGCGATGGCTACACCTTC; CDR3 protein: CASSQQGFGDGYTF
D gene: .; V gene: TRBV28; clone size: .; J gene: TRBJ2-3; CDR3 DNA: TGTGCCAGCGGGATAGGTGGGCTAACCTCCACAGATACGCAGTATTTT; CDR3 protein: CASGIGGLTSTDTQYF
D gene: TRBD1; V gene: TRBV19; clone size: once; J gene: TRBJ1-2; CDR3 DNA: TGTGCCAGTAGTACGGTAGGGGGCCAAGACCTCTATGGCTACACCTTC; CDR3 protein: CASSTVGGQDLYGYTF
D gene: TRBD1; V gene: TRBV4-3; clone size: once; J gene: TRBJ2-7; CDR3 DNA: TGCGCCAGCAGCCAAGAGTCGACAGGGGGCTCCTACGAGCAGTACTTC; CDR3 protein: CASSQESTGGSYEQYF
D gene: .; V gene: TRBV10-2; clone size: .; J gene: TRBJ2-3; CDR3 DNA: TGCGCCAGCAGTGCCCCTCCTTCTATCGAGCAGTATTTT; CDR3 protein: CASSAPPSIEQYF
D gene: .; V gene: TRBV2; clone size: .; J gene: TRBJ2-2; CDR3 DNA: TGTGCCAGCAGTGATCTGGGAAACACCGGGGAGCTGTTTTTT; CDR3 protein: CASSDLGNTGELFF
D gene: .; V gene: TRBV13; clone size: .; J gene: TRBJ2-1; CDR3 DNA: TGTGCCAGCAGCTTAGGAGGCAGGGTTTACAATGAGCAGTTCTTC; CDR3 protein: CASSLGGRVYNEQFF
D gene: .; V gene: TRBV27; clone size: once; J gene: TRBJ1-2; CDR3 DNA: TGTGCCAGCAGTCCAATACCGACAGAGGGCTATGGCTACACCTTC; CDR3 protein: CASSPIPTEGYGYTF
D gene: .; V gene: TRBV5-5; clone size: .; J gene: TRBJ2-1; CDR3 DNA: TGTGCCAGCAGCTTGATAAACAATGAGCAGTTCTTC; CDR3 protein: CASSLINNEQFF
D gene: .; V gene: TRBV7-6; clone size: .; J gene: TRBJ1-1; CDR3 DNA: TGTGCCAGCATCCCTATTGGGGGCACTGAAGCTTTCTTT; CDR3 protein: CASIPIGGTEAFF
D gene: TRBD1; V gene: TRBV5-4; clone size: .; J gene: TRBJ2-7; CDR3 DNA: TGTGCCAGCAGCCCTGGGACAGGGGAAGGCGAGCAGTACTTC; CDR3 protein: CASSPGTGEGEQYF
D gene: .; V gene: TRBV14; clone size: .; J gene: TRBJ2-7; CDR3 DNA: TGTGCCAGCAGCCAAAGGTCTCCCGTAGAGCAGTACTTC; CDR3 protein: CASSQRSPVEQYF
D gene: TRBD2; V gene: TRBV6-1; clone size: .; J gene: TRBJ2-1; CDR3 DNA: TGTGCCAGCAGTGAAGCGCTCCTTGTGTCTAGCGGCTCCTACAATGAGCAGTTCTTC; CDR3 protein: CASSEALLVSSGSYNEQFF
D gene: TRBD2; V gene: TRBV7-9; clone size: .; J gene: TRBJ2-7; CDR3 DNA: TGTGCCAGCAGCCGTGGACTAGCGGGAGCCAACGAGCAGTACTTC; CDR3 protein: CASSRGLAGANEQYF
D gene: TRBD1; V gene: TRBV9; clone size: once; J gene: TRBJ1-2; CDR3 DNA: TGTGCCAGCAGCGTAGCTCGGGACAGGGTAAATGGCTACACCTTC; CDR3 protein: CASSVARDRVNGYTF
D gene: .; V gene: TRBV7-7; clone size: .; J gene: TRBJ2-7; CDR3 DNA: TGTGCCAGCAGCTTAGGGGTTGGCCTCTACGAGCAGTACTTC; CDR3 protein: CASSLGVGLYEQYF
D gene: .; V gene: TRBV7-2; clone size: .; J gene: TRBJ2-7; CDR3 DNA: TGTGCCAGCAGCCCCCCTGGAGGATCCTACGAGCAGTACTTC; CDR3 protein: CASSPPGGSYEQYF
D gene: .; V gene: TRBV7-6; clone size: .; J gene: TRBJ2-2; CDR3 DNA: TGTGCCAGCAGCCCCAATTCCGGGGGCACCGGGGAGCTGTTTTTT; CDR3 protein: CASSPNSGGTGELFF
D gene: TRBD2; V gene: TRBV6-1; clone size: .; J gene: TRBJ2-1; CDR3 DNA: TGTGCCAGCAGTGAACTAGCGGGAGGGCGTGAGCAGTTCTTC; CDR3 protein: CASSELAGGREQFF
D gene: .; V gene: TRBV14; clone size: .; J gene: TRBJ2-7; CDR3 DNA: TGTGCCAGCAGCCCGCTCCAGAGAACAGGTTACTACGAGCAGTACTTC; CDR3 protein: CASSPLQRTGYYEQYF
D gene: .; V gene: TRBV28; clone size: .; J gene: TRBJ1-1; CDR3 DNA: TGTGCCAGCAGTTTAGGACGGGGAATGAACACTGAAGCTTTCTTT; CDR3 protein: CASSLGRGMNTEAFF
D gene: .; V gene: TRBV27; clone size: once; J gene: TRBJ1-2; CDR3 DNA: TGTGCCAGCAGTTCGGGGATGGCGGATGGCTACACCTTC; CDR3 protein: CASSSGMADGYTF
D gene: TRBD1; V gene: TRBV7-7; clone size: .; J gene: TRBJ2-5; CDR3 DNA: TGTGCTAGCAGCCCGGGACAGGGGCAAGAGACCCAGTACTTC; CDR3 protein: CASSPGQGQETQYF
D gene: TRBD2; V gene: TRBV28; clone size: .; J gene: TRBJ2-1; CDR3 DNA: TGTGCCAGCAGCCCTAGCGGGAGGAACCATGAGCAGTTCTTC; CDR3 protein: CASSPSGRNHEQFF
D gene: .; V gene: TRBV4-2; clone size: .; J gene: TRBJ1-1; CDR3 DNA: TGTGCCAGCAGCCAAGACTCGAGCTTGAACACTGAAGCTTTCTTT; CDR3 protein: CASSQDSSLNTEAFF
D gene: .; V gene: TRBV7-8; clone size: .; J gene: TRBJ2-7; CDR3 DNA: TGTGCCAGCAGCTTAGAGCCGATAGGATTCGAGCAGTACTTC; CDR3 protein: CASSLEPIGFEQYF
D gene: TRBD2; V gene: TRBV29-1; clone size: .; J gene: TRBJ2-5; CDR3 DNA: TGCAGCGTCATACTAGCGATCCAAGAGACCCAGTACTTC; CDR3 protein: CSVILAIQETQYF
D gene: .; V gene: TRBV29-1; clone size: .; J gene: TRBJ1-1; CDR3 DNA: TGCAGCGTTGCAGGTAACAGAGAGAACACTGAAGCTTTCTTT; CDR3 protein: CSVAGNRENTEAFF
D gene: .; V gene: TRBV27; clone size: .; J gene: TRBJ2-1; CDR3 DNA: TGTGCCAGCAGTCTACAGGGTCGTCATGAGCAGTTCTTC; CDR3 protein: CASSLQGRHEQFF
D gene: .; V gene: TRBV28; clone size: .; J gene: TRBJ2-7; CDR3 DNA: TGTGCCAGCAGCGACAAGGACTGGTCCCTACGAGGGCAGTACTTC; CDR3 protein: CASSDKDWSLRGQYF
D gene: .; V gene: TRBV5-1; clone size: few; J gene: TRBJ2-7; CDR3 DNA: TGCGCCAGCAGTCTGTTCGGCACCAACGGGTACGAGCAGTACTTC; CDR3 protein: CASSLFGTNGYEQYF
D gene: .; V gene: TRBV27; clone size: .; J gene: TRBJ2-1; CDR3 DNA: TGTGCCAGCAGGATCACCGGGACCAGTTACAATGAGCAGTTCTTC; CDR3 protein: CASRITGTSYNEQFF